Here is one TCR beta chain with its context. What it binds is unknown. The TCR beta CDR3 regions underwent amplification using RNA transcripts as the source. Using the HTBI primer set, a first-round RT-PCR was run on the TCR CDR3. TCRdb recomputed calls from the multiplex PCR reads with MiXCR, one row per CDR3 protein. The sample has hundreds of thousands of distinct CDR3 sequences; around a fifth are singletons. The record originates from a study of T cells in Graves' hyperthyroidism and ophthalmopathy. The trim removed 5 bases at V and 0 bases at J, leaving 3 bases unmatched. From germline, CDR1 is DFQATT and CDR2 SNEGSKA (reference sequence). The CDR3 is 13 residues long. Ophthalmopathy patients had moderate-to-severe active disease, CAS ≥3, NOSPECS ≥4, and disease duration under 3 months. Used for diagnoses were clinical symptoms, serum thyroxine and TRAb, thyroid ultrasound and orbital computed tomography. PBMCs were sourced from roughly 9.1 ml fresh peripheral blood.

Study-level findings and limits: From stable hyperthyroidism, ophthalmopathy was set apart by a 13 V-J model.

The gene calls are TRBV20-1 and TRBJ1-2, with TRBD1 identical over 7 bases. Sequencing was carried out using blood. This clonotype was sampled from a woman aged 65 to 85 with Graves' ophthalmopathy. CDR3 nucleotides: TGCAGTGCTGAGCAGGGGGCTAACTATGGCTACACCTTC. It encodes CSAEQGANYGYTF.